This TCR beta chain originates from a study of shared clonotypes between healthy human individuals (dated by TCRdb to 2019 to 2021). With regard to the full study: Three men and a couple of women, aged 18 to 49 years, made up the cohort. For each donor, three plates each were used for CD4 naive and CD4 memory, two plates were used for CD8 naive, and one plate was used for CD8 memory. To estimate repertoire size and how much clonotype sharing occurs between individuals, the study deeply sequenced the blood TCR repertoires of 4 to 6 healthy adults. Each donor's leukapheresis produced roughly between roughly 0.85 and 9.5 billion PBMCs. To increase sequencing depth and limit assay-specific biases, TCR repertoire library preparation and sequencing were carried out by different laboratories using diverse techniques. Results the study describes overall, beyond this receptor: Only blood was sampled, and tissue TCR repertoires likely differ from those in blood. Pairwise subsampling indicated that sequencing depth was expected to affect the degree of clonotype sharing among donors. The genetic and exposure-history diversity represented was limited by the small number of donors. Higher generation probabilities were observed for clonotypes shared by all four sorted-subset donors than for non-shared clonotypes. Larger estimated clonotype richness was generally found for naive subsets than for memory subsets. Incomplete sequencing was indicated by rarefaction of sorted-subset datasets, despite the large sequencing depth. When four donors were compared, the shared fraction of clonotypes was about 5.5% for naive CD4, 3.5% to 4% for naive CD8, 2.3% for memory CD4, and under 0.5% for memory CD8.

To note about this clone: Its target antigen remains unknown. Per-base qualities were not stored, and no clone one base away is much larger.

Healthy HIV-negative adults with no recently reported acute infections or vaccinations were included as donors. Every donor was a Caucasian adult living in Nashville, Tennessee, USA. CD4+ T cells were enriched by magnetic negative selection, after which naive cells were positively selected on CD45RA and the negative fraction was taken as the memory subset. Blood was obtained by leukapheresis, after which PBMCs were separated by Ficoll-Histopaque density gradient centrifugation and cryopreserved in liquid nitrogen vapor phase. Purity and quantity of every magnetically sorted T cell population were checked by analytical flow cytometry. Genomic DNA was isolated from every sorted fraction and measured by UV absorbance on a Nanodrop 2000c. Using the deep immunoSEQ assay, multiplex PCR amplified TCR CDR3 regions from genomic DNA. Extracted genomic DNA from each cell subset was spread evenly across all wells of several immunoSEQ 96-well plates, with each plate serving as a replicate. Each replicate PCR for sorted subsets received about 200 ng genomic DNA, equal to about 30,000 T cell genomes. Purified libraries were quantified with a Qubit 3.0 fluorometer, sized on a Bioanalyzer 2100, and re-quantified with the KAPA Library Quantification kit. A separate single-read 150-cycle Illumina NextSeq 550 flow cell was used to sequence each immunoSEQ 96-well plate. The authors' pipeline ran thus. The immunoSEQ output contained only junctional sequences without quality scores, so filtering could not match that applied to full-length reads. To assign V/J genes and CDR3, sequences were annotated against IMGT germline references using PyIR, a Python wrapper for IgBLAST v1.9. Reads were filtered out if the reads had weak V/J assignments (E-value above 1e-6), no CDR3, stop codons, out-of-frame junctions, or ambiguous translated residues. A V3J clonotype was defined by an identical inferred V gene, J gene, and CDR3 amino acid sequence. The percentage overlap between two repertoires was calculated by dividing the number of shared unique clonotypes by the size of the smaller repertoire. Richness of each repertoire was evaluated using RTK rarefaction, the Chao1 estimator, and Recon v2.1 estimates of unobserved clonotypes. For all TCRbeta clonotypes obtained by the gDNA method from a handful of donors, generation probabilities were computed with OLGA. In TCRdb, the immuneACCESS table is reduced to in-frame sequences with V and J assigned. These tables do not hold every clone; where another copy was compared, an unresolved V gene accounts for under half, and the others remain unexplained. Clonal size and the V and J genes are those of that table, whereas D and trimming came from the DNA. This sample has about 1 million clones in its table, and approximately 70% of those were observed once. The ten largest clones represent about 1.5% of the sample.

Trimming at the junction amounts to 4 bases on V and 4 bases on J, and the germline ends lie 13 bases apart. The germline V gene (reference sequence) gives CDR1 as GTSNPN and CDR2 as SVGIG. The CDR3 covers 13 residues, taking in both the cysteine and the phenylalanine. The DNA shown is the 39-base CDR3, in frame from base 1. The sequence links TRBV30 to TRBJ1-2, with an unclear D gene assignment. This receptor was identified in a man aged 18 to 35 in good health. Source material: memory CD4+ T cells sorted from blood. Interpreted using the paper, the cell subset or site label stands for: CD45RA-negative fraction. The nucleotide sequence is given as TGTGCCTGGACCCGGGCACCCGGCTATGGCTACACCTTC. The encoded protein is CAWTRAPGYGYTF.